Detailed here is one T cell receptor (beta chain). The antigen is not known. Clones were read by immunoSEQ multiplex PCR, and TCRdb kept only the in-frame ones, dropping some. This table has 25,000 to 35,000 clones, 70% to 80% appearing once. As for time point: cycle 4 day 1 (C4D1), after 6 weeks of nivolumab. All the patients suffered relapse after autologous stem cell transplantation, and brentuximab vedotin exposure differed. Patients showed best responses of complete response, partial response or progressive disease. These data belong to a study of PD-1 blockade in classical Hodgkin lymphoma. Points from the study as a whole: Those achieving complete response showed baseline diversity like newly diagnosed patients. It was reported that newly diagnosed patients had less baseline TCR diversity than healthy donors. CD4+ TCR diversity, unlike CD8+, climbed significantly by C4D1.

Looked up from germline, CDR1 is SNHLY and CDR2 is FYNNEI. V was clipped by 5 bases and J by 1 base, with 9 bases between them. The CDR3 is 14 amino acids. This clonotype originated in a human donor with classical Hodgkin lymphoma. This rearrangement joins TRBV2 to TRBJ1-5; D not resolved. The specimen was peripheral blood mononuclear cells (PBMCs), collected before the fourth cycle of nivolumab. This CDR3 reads CASSWSASNQPQHF. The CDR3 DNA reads TGTGCCAGCAGTTGGTCGGCGAGCAATCAGCCCCAGCATTTT.